The 10 T cell receptor beta chains given below trace back to one sample, sequenced in a study of OX40 agonist ivuxolimab in advanced cancers. Sequenced by immunoSEQ multiplex PCR; TCRdb stores in-frame clones only, minus some. The table lists 50,000 or so clones, approximately 85% of them singletons. The sample consisted of CD4+ or CD8+ T cells sorted from blood, taken in a trial of the OX40 agonist ivuxolimab. These receptors originate from an adult with an advanced solid tumor such as melanoma, head and neck, liver or kidney cancer.

The rearrangement links TRBV10-3 to TRBJ2-3, with 14 bases lining up with TRBD2. Trimming took 3 bases from V and 8 from J; bases not matched to a gene: 13. This CDR3 has 18 amino acids. Germline CDR1 ENHRY, CDR2 SYGVKD. CDR3: CAISDLETSGGAMGTQYF. In nucleotides, the CDR3 is TGTGCCATCAGTGACCTCGAGACTAGCGGGGGGGCCATGGGTACGCAGTATTTT.

The CDR3 protein is CASSKALAQWSGVAGEQYF. The CDR3 DNA is TGTGCCAGCAGCAAAGCGCTCGCCCAGTGGAGCGGGGTGGCTGGCGAGCAGTACTTC. This chain uses TRBV21-1 with TRBJ2-7; the listed D gene, TRBD2, was not tested against the DNA. TRBV21-1 is listed as a pseudogene. The CDR3 covers 19 residues.

This clone rates as medium-sized (0.01 to 0.1%). The chain carries TRBV19 and TRBJ1-2, with 8 bases fitting TRBD1. Looked up from germline, CDR1 is LNHDA and CDR2 is SQIVND (reference sequence). Trimming at V came to 6 bases and at J to 1 base, leaving 7 bases not matched to a gene. This CDR3 is 15 amino acids long. The CDR3 DNA follows: TGTGCCAGTAGCGTGGGGACAGGTTATAACTATGGCTACACCTTC. Its translation is CASSVGTGYNYGYTF.

The rearrangement joins TRBV2 to TRBJ1-6; D remains ambiguous. Germline V gene sequence: CDR1 SNHLY, CDR2 FYNNEI. The V gene lost 7 bases and the J gene lost 7 bases, with 17 bases spanning the gap. The CDR3 is made up of 15 amino acids. CDR3 sequence: CASTLPNTQNSPLHF. CDR3 coding DNA: TGTGCCAGCACCCTTCCGAACACGCAAAATTCACCCCTCCACTTT.

The rearrangement links TRBV7-2 to TRBJ2-3, with 7 bases that match TRBD2. The germline V gene has CDR1 SGHTA and CDR2 FQGNSA. With 6 bases clipped from V and 2 bases from J, the junction kept 5 bases outside the gene matches. There are 14 residues in the CDR3. CDR3 region: CASSRGGYTDTQYF. The CDR3 DNA sequence: TGTGCCAGCAGTCGCGGGGGATACACAGATACGCAGTATTTT.

The chain carries TRBV30 and TRBJ1-5; D gene unclear. CDR3 length: 13 residues. Germline-derived CDR1 and CDR2 are GTSNPN and SVGIG (reference sequence). V lost 2 bases to trimming and J lost 5 bases, with 10 bases between them. The chain's CDR3 is CAWSTSFDQPQHF. In DNA, the CDR3 is TGTGCCTGGAGTACAAGCTTTGATCAGCCCCAGCATTTT. The variable domain in full, completed from reference TRBV30 and TRBJ1-5, reads SQTIHQWPATLVQPVGSPLSLECTVEGTSNPNLYWYRQAAGRGLQLLFYSVGIGQISSEVPQNLSASRPQDRQFILSSKKLLLSDSGFYLCAWSTSFDQPQHFGDGTRLSIL.

V usage is TRBV19 and J usage is TRBJ1-2, with 11 bases fitting TRBD1. The V and J ends lost 3 bases and 0 bases, in that order; junction bases with no gene match: 6. The CDR3 extends over 17 amino acids. The V gene's germline CDR1 is LNHDA and CDR2 SQIVND (reference sequence). CDR3 sequence: CASSIGTGGTANYGYTF. Here the CDR3 DNA reads TGTGCCAGTAGTATCGGGACAGGGGGGACAGCTAACTATGGCTACACCTTC.

The J gene is TRBJ1-4, the V gene TRBV15, with TRBD1 identical over 8 bases. Germline CDR1 LNHNV, CDR2 YYDKDF (reference sequence). The V gene end was trimmed by 1 base and the J gene end by 8 bases; junction bases not matched to a gene: 9. The CDR3 contains 16 residues. The CDR3 DNA reads as TGTGCCACCAGCAGAGTACAGGGGGGGGCCGTCGAAAAACTGTTTTTT. Protein sequence: CATSRVQGGAVEKLFF.

The V and J genes are TRBV28 and TRBJ2-7; D might be TRBD1 or TRBD2, each matching 5 bases. CDR3 length: 14 amino acids. Germline-derived CDR1 and CDR2 are MDHEN and SYDVKM. With 5 bases removed from V and 6 bases from J, the gap between germline ends came to 17 bases. CDR3 DNA: TGTGCCAGCAGTCTAGGGACCTCCCGGGGCGAGCAGTACTTC. It specifies CASSLGTSRGEQYF.

The V gene is TRBV5-1, the J gene TRBJ2-7; D tentatively reads TRBD1 or TRBD2 (5 bases each). Looked up from germline, CDR1 is SGHRS and CDR2 is YFSETQ. This CDR3 has 13 residues. Trimming left V 4 bases short and J 3 bases short, with 11 bases between. CDR3 DNA sequence: TGCGCCAGCAGCGGGGACGGATACTACGAGCAGTACTTC. This sequence encodes CASSGDGYYEQYF.